This T cell receptor (beta chain) was sequenced during a study of control samples from healthy donors and cancer patients. Sequenced by immunoSEQ multiplex PCR; TCRdb stores in-frame clones only, minus some. The sample shows 110,000 or so clones, around 88% of them seen only once. This clonotype originated in a woman aged 50 to 60 in good health. Input material: blood.

CDR3 coding DNA: TGCAGCGCTGTTACCGGGACAGGGTACACTGAAGCTTTCTTT. Protein product: CSAVTGTGYTEAFF. The genes are TRBV29-1 and TRBJ1-1, with 9 bases identical to TRBD1. Germline V gives CDR1 SQVTM, CDR2 ANQGSEA. This CDR3 region has 14 residues. With 7 bases clipped from V and 3 bases from J, the junction kept 9 bases outside the gene matches.